Listed below are T cell receptor beta chains from one sample, sequenced in a study of human T cells and chemical hapten exposure. A single record per CDR3 protein comes from TCRdb applying MiXCR to the RACE reads. The data hold about 130,000 distinct CDR3 sequences, with approximately 9.5% observed a single time. Sequenced sample: whole blood. These TCRs come from a male donor in good health. Some clones in this sample may be carry-over from other donors' samples. Both conserved end residues are part of each CDR3. The order of the fields is V gene, clone size, J gene, D gene, CDR3 protein, CDR3 DNA. D genes are given only for firm matches. Clone size appears in some rows only: once, few, many, or a class for an expanded clone.

>TRBV18|NA|TRBJ2-7|TRBD1
CASSRPFKGQSYEQYF
TGTGCCAGCTCCCGCCCCTTCAAGGGACAGTCCTACGAGCAGTACTTC
>TRBV20-1|few|TRBJ2-3|NA
CSARRQSSTDTQYF
TGCAGTGCTAGAAGGCAGTCGAGCACAGATACGCAGTATTTT
>TRBV27|many|TRBJ2-5|TRBD1
CASTEQGEEKGTQYF
TGTGCCAGCACCGAACAGGGGGAAGAGAAGGGGACCCAGTACTTC
>TRBV29-1|many|TRBJ1-1|NA
CSVVVGLAEAFF
TGCAGCGTTGTAGTTGGGTTGGCTGAAGCTTTCTTT
>TRBV27|NA|TRBJ2-3|NA
CASSLRNPGRGSDTQYF
TGTGCCAGCAGTTTACGGAACCCGGGTCGGGGGTCAGATACGCAGTATTTT
>TRBV7-9|NA|TRBJ2-1|TRBD2
CASNKPGTSDYNEQFF
TGTGCCAGCAACAAACCCGGGACTAGCGACTACAATGAGCAGTTCTTC
>TRBV5-1|few|TRBJ2-5|TRBD2
CASSLVAGGKETQYF
TGCGCCAGCAGCTTAGTAGCGGGGGGAAAGGAGACCCAGTACTTC
>TRBV5-4|few|TRBJ2-7|NA
CASSLGTAPREQYF
TGTGCCAGCAGCTTGGGGACAGCCCCACGTGAGCAGTACTTC
>TRBV6-1|many|TRBJ2-1|TRBD2
CASRGAGGRNEQFF
TGTGCCAGCCGAGGGGCGGGAGGTAGGAATGAGCAGTTCTTC
>TRBV4-3|few|TRBJ2-7|TRBD1
CASSQDSQLTGGLYEQYF
TGCGCCAGCAGCCAAGATTCACAGCTGACAGGGGGGTTATACGAGCAGTACTTC
>TRBV12-3/TRBV12-4|few|TRBJ1-2|NA
CASRDSYGYTF
TGTGCCAGCAGGGACAGCTATGGCTACACCTTC
>TRBV5-1|NA|TRBJ2-7|NA
CASSPENAYEQYF
TGCGCCAGCAGCCCCGAGAACGCCTACGAGCAGTACTTC
>TRBV6-5|NA|TRBJ1-1|NA
CASRITSSGPNTEAFF
TGTGCCAGCAGAATTACGTCGTCAGGGCCGAACACTGAAGCTTTCTTT
>TRBV14|few|TRBJ2-5|TRBD2
CASSQGGLAQETQYF
TGTGCCAGCAGCCAAGGGGGACTAGCGCAAGAGACCCAGTACTTC
>TRBV12-3/TRBV12-4|NA|TRBJ2-3|NA
CASETGGADTQYF
TGTGCCAGCGAGACCGGGGGCGCAGATACGCAGTATTTT
>TRBV29-1|many|TRBJ1-1|NA
CSVKGVGTEAFF
TGCAGCGTGAAGGGGGTAGGAACTGAAGCTTTCTTT